One T cell receptor (beta chain) is described in this entry. The protocol was immunoSEQ multiplex PCR, while the TCRdb copy is restricted to in-frame clones and leaves out a portion. This sample has more than 2 million clones, with 90% to 97% found just once. This sample was taken from a study of shared clonotypes between healthy human individuals. The germline V and J ends were trimmed by 1 base and 7 bases, with 19 bases remaining between them. CDR3 size: 16 residues. Germline CDR1 reads MNHNS; CDR2 reads SASEGT. The sequence was obtained from a man younger than 35 in good health. Sequencing was performed on naive CD4+ T cells sorted from blood. Subset given: CD45RA+ positively selected. This rearrangement joins TRBV6-1 to TRBJ1-2; D is unclear. CDR3: CASSEGRQLGGGGYTF. The DNA of the CDR3 is TGTGCCAGCAGTGAAGGGCGGCAGCTTGGCGGTGGTGGCTACACCTTC.